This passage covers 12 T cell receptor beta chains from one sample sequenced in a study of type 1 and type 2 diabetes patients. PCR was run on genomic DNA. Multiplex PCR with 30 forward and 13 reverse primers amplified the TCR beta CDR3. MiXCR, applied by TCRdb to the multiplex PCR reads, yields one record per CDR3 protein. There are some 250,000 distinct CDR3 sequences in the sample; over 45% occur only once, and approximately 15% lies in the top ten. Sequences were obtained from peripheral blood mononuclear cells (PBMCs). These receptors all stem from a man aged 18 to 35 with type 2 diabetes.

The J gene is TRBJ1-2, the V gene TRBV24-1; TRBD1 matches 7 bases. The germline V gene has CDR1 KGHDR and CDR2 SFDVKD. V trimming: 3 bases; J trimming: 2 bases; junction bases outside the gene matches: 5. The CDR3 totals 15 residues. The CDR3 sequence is CATSDPQGGNYGYTF. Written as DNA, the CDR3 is TGTGCCACCAGTGATCCCCAGGGGGGGAACTATGGCTACACCTTC.

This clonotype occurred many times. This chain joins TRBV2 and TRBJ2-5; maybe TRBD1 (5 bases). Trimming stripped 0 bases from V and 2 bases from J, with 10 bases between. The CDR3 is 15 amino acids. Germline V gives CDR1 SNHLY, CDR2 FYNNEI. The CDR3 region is CASSEAQAGQETQYF. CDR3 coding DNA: TGTGCCAGCAGTGAAGCGCAGGCAGGGCAAGAGACCCAGTACTTC. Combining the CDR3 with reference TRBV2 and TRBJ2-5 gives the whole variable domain EPEVTQTPSHQVTQMGQEVILRCVPISNHLYFYWYRQILGQKVEFLVSFYNNEISEKSEIFDDQFSVERPDGSNFTLKIRSTKLEDSAMYFCASSEAQAGQETQYFGPGTRLLVL.

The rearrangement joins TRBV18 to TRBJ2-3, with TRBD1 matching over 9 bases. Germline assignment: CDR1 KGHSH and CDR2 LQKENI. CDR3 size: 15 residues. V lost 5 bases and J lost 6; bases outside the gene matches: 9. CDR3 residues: CASSAGTGLGDTQYF. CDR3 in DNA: TGTGCCAGCTCAGCCGGGACAGGGTTGGGGGATACGCAGTATTTT.

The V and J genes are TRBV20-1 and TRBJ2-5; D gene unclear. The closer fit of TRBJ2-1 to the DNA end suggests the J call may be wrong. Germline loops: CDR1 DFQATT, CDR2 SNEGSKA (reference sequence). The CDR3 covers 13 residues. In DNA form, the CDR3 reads TGCAGTGCTAGAGATGGCGGTGGCAATGAGCAGTTCTTC. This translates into CSARDGGGNEQFF.

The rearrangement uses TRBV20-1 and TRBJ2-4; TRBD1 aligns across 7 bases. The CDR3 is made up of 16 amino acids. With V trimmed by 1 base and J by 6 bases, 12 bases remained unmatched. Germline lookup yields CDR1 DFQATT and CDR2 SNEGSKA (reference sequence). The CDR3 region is CSARGGLGGAGNIQYF. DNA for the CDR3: TGCAGTGCTAGAGGAGGGTTAGGGGGCGCAGGAAACATTCAGTACTTC.

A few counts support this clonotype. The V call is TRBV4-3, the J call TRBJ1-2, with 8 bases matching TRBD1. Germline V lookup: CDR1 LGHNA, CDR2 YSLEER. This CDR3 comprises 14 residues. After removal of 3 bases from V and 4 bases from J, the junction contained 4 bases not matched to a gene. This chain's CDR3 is CASSQEDRVYGYTF. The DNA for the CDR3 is TGCGCCAGCAGCCAGGAGGACAGGGTCTATGGCTACACCTTC.

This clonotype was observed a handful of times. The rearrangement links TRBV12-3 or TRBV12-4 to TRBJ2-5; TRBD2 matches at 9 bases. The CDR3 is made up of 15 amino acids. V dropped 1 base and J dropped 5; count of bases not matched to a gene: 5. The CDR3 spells CASSLVLAGWETQYF. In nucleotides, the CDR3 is TGTGCCAGCAGTTTAGTTCTAGCGGGGTGGGAGACCCAGTACTTC.

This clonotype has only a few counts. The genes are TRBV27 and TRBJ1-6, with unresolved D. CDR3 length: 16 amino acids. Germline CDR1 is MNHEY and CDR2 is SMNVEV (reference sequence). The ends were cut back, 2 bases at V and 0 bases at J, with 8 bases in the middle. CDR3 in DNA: TGTGCCAGCAGTTTAGAATGGGACTCCTATAATTCACCCCTCCACTTT. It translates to CASSLEWDSYNSPLHF.

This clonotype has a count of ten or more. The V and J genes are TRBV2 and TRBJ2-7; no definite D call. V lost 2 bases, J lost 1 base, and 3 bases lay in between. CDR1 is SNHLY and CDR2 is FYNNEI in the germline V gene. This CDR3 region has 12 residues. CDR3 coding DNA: TGTGCCAGCAGTGAACGGTCCTACGAGCAGTACTTC. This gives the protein CASSERSYEQYF.

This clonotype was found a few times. The CDR3, as DNA: TGTGCCAGTAACGTGAGGGACAGAGGCTACACCTTC. It translates to CASNVRDRGYTF. The chain joins TRBV19 to TRBJ1-2; 7 positions agree with TRBD1. Germline-derived CDR1 and CDR2 are LNHDA and SQIVND (reference sequence). V was pared by 7 bases and J by 8 bases, with 7 bases of the junction left unmatched. CDR3 length: 12 amino acids.

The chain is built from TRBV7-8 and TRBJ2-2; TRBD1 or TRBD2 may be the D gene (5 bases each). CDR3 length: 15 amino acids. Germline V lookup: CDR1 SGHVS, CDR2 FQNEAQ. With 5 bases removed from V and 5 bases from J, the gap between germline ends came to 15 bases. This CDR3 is CASSTTAGGTGELFF. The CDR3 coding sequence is TGTGCCAGCAGCACCACCGCTGGGGGAACCGGGGAGCTGTTTTTT.

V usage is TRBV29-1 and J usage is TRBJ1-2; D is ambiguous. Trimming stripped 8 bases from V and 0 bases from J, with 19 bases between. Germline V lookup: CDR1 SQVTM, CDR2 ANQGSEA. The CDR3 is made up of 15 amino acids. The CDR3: CSSGPDPSSNYGYTF. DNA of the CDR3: TGCAGCTCCGGACCAGACCCGTCCTCTAACTATGGCTACACCTTC.